The present entry profiles one TCR beta chain with its context. Individuals drawn from about 26 US areas were about 18 to 95 years old. Symptom resolution, clearance, or two negative PCRs marked donors in Cohort 3 as recovered. This sample stems from a study of blood T cell repertoires in COVID-19. The V segment lost 6 bases and the J segment 6 bases; nucleotides outside the gene matches: 10. This CDR3 spans 15 amino acids. Per germline, CDR1 MDHEN and CDR2 SYDVKM. As originally analysed: From reference gene primer amplification, estimates of nucleated cell counts were derived. Only in-frame clones appear in the TCRdb table, and some are missing; sequencing was by immunoSEQ multiplex PCR. That table is the source of V, J and clone size, and D and trimming were worked out from the DNA. The repertoire holds around 310,000 clones, about 90% seen once, with just under 9.5% in the top ten.

The chain has TRBV28 and TRBJ2-7, with TRBD2 matching over 11 bases. Sequenced sample: PBMCs or T cells enriched from blood (not recorded which). The clonotype originates from a woman under 40 who had recovered from COVID-19. CDR3 DNA: TGTGCCAGCAGCACTAGCGGGAGAGCCGAAGTCGAGCAGTACTTC. Amino acid sequence: CASSTSGRAEVEQYF. The full variable domain, its missing parts supplied by reference TRBV28 and TRBJ2-7, is DVKVTQSSRYLVKRTGEKVFLECVQDMDHENMFWYRQDPGLGLRLIYFSYDVKMKEKGDIPEGYSVSREKKERFSLILESASTNQTSMYLCASSTSGRAEVEQYFGPGTRLTVT.